This T cell receptor (beta chain) emerged from a study of blood T cells in healthy people across ages. With a J-beta primer mix and a sample-barcoded 5' primer, a second PCR ran 7 to 11 cycles. TCRdb called the 5' RACE reads again in MiXCR, with one record for every CDR3 protein. The sample gives approximately 1,700,000 distinct CDR3 sequences, roughly two fifths of which show up once; under 30% is in the top ten. In germline, CDR1 is LGHNA, CDR2 YSLEER. The CDR3 covers 16 residues. V shed 1 base and J 8 bases; nucleotides not matched to a gene: 10. This chain links TRBV4-3 with TRBJ2-1; 8 bases match TRBD1. Sequenced: blood. This TCR was recovered from a human donor in good health. As DNA, the CDR3 is TGCGCCAGCAGCCAAGTGAGTGGCAGGGGGCGCCATGAGCAGTTCTTC. Protein sequence: CASSQVSGRGRHEQFF.